The clone carrying this TCR beta chain counts as medium-sized. Its antigen is not known. This entry comes from a study of early T cells in non-severe SARS-CoV-2 infection. Study information: Investigators sequenced bulk RNA drawn from unsorted whole blood, and chains remained unpaired.

Researchers tagged individual cDNA molecules with unique molecular identifiers. MiXCR was run by TCRdb on the 5' RACE reads, yielding one entry per CDR3 protein. The sample consists of fewer than 25,000 distinct CDR3 sequences, approximately 3.8% of them appearing once. V lost 5 bases and J lost 7; bases outside the gene matches: 10. Looked up from germline, CDR1 is SGHVS and CDR2 is FNYEAQ. There are 15 residues in the CDR3. Study-wide results and limits: In VDJdb matching, anti-spike CD8 responses were favored while private and CD4 specificities went missing.

The origin of this receptor is an adult who was a healthcare worker with PCR-confirmed SARS-CoV-2 infection or an uninfected control (not recorded which). The sample taken for sequencing was whole blood. V usage is TRBV7-6 and J usage is TRBJ2-1; 8 bases map to TRBD1. CDR3 nucleotide sequence: TGTGCCAGCAGCCCCCCAAGGACAGGGCCGAATGAGCAGTTCTTC. Translated: CASSPPRTGPNEQFF.